A selection of T cell receptor beta chains follows, all from one sample in a study of cytomegalovirus exposure and HLA in healthy donors. Using immunoSEQ multiplex PCR, the repertoire was profiled, and TCRdb retains in-frame clones only, with some absent. The sample yields 170,000 or so clones, roughly four fifths seen once. The sequenced sample was PBMCs. The receptors shown here come from a man aged 50 to 59 in good health and CMV-seronegative. CDR3s include the opening cysteine and the closing phenylalanine or tryptophan. Each record gives: clone size, D gene, CDR3 length, J gene, V gene, CDR3 protein, CDR3 DNA. The D gene is left open where the match is weak. Clone size is not always given. Where it is, it says once, few, many or a class for expanded clones.

abundance: few; d_gene: NA; len: 12; j_gene: TRBJ1-2; v_gene: TRBV29-1; CDR3aa: CSVDRANYGYTF; CDR3nt: TGCAGCGTGGACAGAGCTAACTATGGCTACACCTTC
abundance: NA; d_gene: TRBD2; len: 17; j_gene: TRBJ2-7; v_gene: TRBV5-4; CDR3aa: CASSRFPLAGGPGEQYF; CDR3nt: TGTGCCAGCAGCCGATTCCCCTTAGCGGGGGGGCCAGGCGAGCAGTACTTC
abundance: NA; d_gene: TRBD2; len: 17; j_gene: TRBJ2-3; v_gene: TRBV4-3; CDR3aa: CASSQGTSGSFVDTQYF; CDR3nt: TGCGCCAGCAGCCAAGGGACTAGCGGGAGTTTTGTAGATACGCAGTATTTT
abundance: NA; d_gene: TRBD2; len: 14; j_gene: TRBJ2-1; v_gene: TRBV2; CDR3aa: CAGSQRGVYNEQFF; CDR3nt: TGTGCCGGCTCCCAGCGGGGGGTCTACAATGAGCAGTTCTTC
abundance: NA; d_gene: NA; len: 12; j_gene: TRBJ1-4; v_gene: TRBV6-1; CDR3aa: CASRVTGEKLFF; CDR3nt: TGTGCCAGCAGAGTTACAGGAGAAAAACTGTTTTTT
abundance: NA; d_gene: TRBD2; len: 15; j_gene: TRBJ2-5; v_gene: TRBV7-2; CDR3aa: CASSLNGGAEETQYF; CDR3nt: TGTGCCAGCAGCTTGAACGGGGGGGCCGAAGAGACCCAGTACTTC
abundance: NA; d_gene: NA; len: 13; j_gene: TRBJ1-5; v_gene: TRBV7-6; CDR3aa: CASSSDTYQPQHF; CDR3nt: TGTGCCAGCAGCTCCGACACCTATCAGCCCCAGCATTTT
abundance: NA; d_gene: TRBD1; len: 18; j_gene: TRBJ2-6; v_gene: TRBV18; CDR3aa: CASSRTGGISSGANVLTF; CDR3nt: TGTGCCAGCTCACGGACAGGGGGAATAAGCTCTGGGGCCAACGTCCTGACTTTC
abundance: NA; d_gene: TRBD1; len: 15; j_gene: TRBJ1-2; v_gene: TRBV4-1; CDR3aa: CASSHDRGELYGYTF; CDR3nt: TGCGCCAGCAGCCACGACAGGGGAGAGTTGTATGGCTACACCTTC
abundance: NA; d_gene: TRBD2; len: 15; j_gene: TRBJ2-2; v_gene: TRBV5-1; CDR3aa: CASSLTSGNTGELFF; CDR3nt: TGCGCCAGCAGCTTGACTAGCGGGAACACCGGGGAGCTGTTTTTT
abundance: NA; d_gene: NA; len: 14; j_gene: TRBJ1-1; v_gene: TRBV6-6; CDR3aa: CASRSSDRNTEAFF; CDR3nt: TGTGCCAGCAGATCATCCGACAGGAACACTGAAGCTTTCTTT
abundance: few; d_gene: NA; len: 13; j_gene: TRBJ1-5; v_gene: TRBV27; CDR3aa: CASSTRSGQPQHF; CDR3nt: TGTGCCAGCAGTACAAGGTCGGGTCAGCCCCAGCATTTT
abundance: NA; d_gene: TRBD1; len: 14; j_gene: TRBJ1-2; v_gene: TRBV28; CDR3aa: CASSLKGQVGGYTF; CDR3nt: TGTGCCAGCAGTTTAAAGGGACAGGTGGGGGGCTACACCTTC
abundance: NA; d_gene: TRBD2; len: 16; j_gene: TRBJ2-1; v_gene: TRBV4-2; CDR3aa: CASSSGSGVPYNEQFF; CDR3nt: TGTGCCAGCAGCTCCGGTAGCGGGGTTCCCTACAATGAGCAGTTCTTC
abundance: NA; d_gene: TRBD1; len: 13; j_gene: TRBJ1-4; v_gene: TRBV29-1; CDR3aa: CSAGDRVGEKLFF; CDR3nt: TGCAGCGCCGGAGACAGGGTGGGTGAAAAACTGTTTTTT
abundance: NA; d_gene: TRBD1; len: 15; j_gene: TRBJ1-5; v_gene: TRBV5-8; CDR3aa: CASSRQGSSNQPQHF; CDR3nt: TGTGCCAGCAGCCGACAGGGGTCTAGCAATCAGCCCCAGCATTTT
abundance: NA; d_gene: NA; len: 15; j_gene: TRBJ2-7; v_gene: TRBV7-2; CDR3aa: CASSLGQGREYEQYF; CDR3nt: TGTGCCAGCAGCTTAGGGCAGGGACGGGAGTACGAGCAGTACTTC
abundance: NA; d_gene: TRBD2; len: 16; j_gene: TRBJ2-1; v_gene: TRBV2; CDR3aa: CASSLGLAGGRGEQFF; CDR3nt: TGTGCCAGCAGTTTGGGACTAGCGGGGGGGCGGGGTGAGCAGTTCTTC
abundance: NA; d_gene: TRBD2; len: 14; j_gene: TRBJ2-2; v_gene: TRBV6-5; CDR3aa: CASSGRVRTGELFF; CDR3nt: TGTGCCAGCTCCGGGAGGGTTCGAACCGGGGAGCTGTTTTTT
abundance: NA; d_gene: TRBD2; len: 15; j_gene: TRBJ2-3; v_gene: TRBV19; CDR3aa: CASSIVTSGSDTQYF; CDR3nt: TGTGCCAGTAGTATAGTGACTAGCGGGTCAGATACGCAGTATTTT
abundance: NA; d_gene: TRBD1; len: 13; j_gene: TRBJ2-7; v_gene: TRBV6-6; CDR3aa: CATWTGGSYEQYF; CDR3nt: TGTGCCACCTGGACAGGGGGGTCATACGAGCAGTACTTC
abundance: NA; d_gene: TRBD1; len: 15; j_gene: TRBJ1-1; v_gene: TRBV19; CDR3aa: CASSRHDRARTEAFF; CDR3nt: TGTGCCAGTAGCCGACACGACAGGGCCAGGACTGAAGCTTTCTTT
abundance: NA; d_gene: TRBD1; len: 14; j_gene: TRBJ2-7; v_gene: TRBV9; CDR3aa: CASSVRDRSYEQYF; CDR3nt: TGTGCCAGCAGCGTTCGGGACAGGTCCTACGAGCAGTACTTC
abundance: NA; d_gene: NA; len: 14; j_gene: TRBJ1-3; v_gene: TRBV14; CDR3aa: CASSRQGFGNTIYF; CDR3nt: TGTGCCAGCAGTAGGCAGGGATTCGGAAACACCATATATTTT
abundance: few; d_gene: NA; len: 18; j_gene: TRBJ2-6; v_gene: TRBV21-1; CDR3aa: CASSKVDGRNSGANVLTF; CDR3nt: TGTGCCAGCAGCAAAGTCGACGGGAGGAACTCTGGGGCCAACGTCCTGACTTTC
abundance: NA; d_gene: NA; len: 15; j_gene: TRBJ2-2; v_gene: TRBV18; CDR3aa: CASSPTATRTGELFF; CDR3nt: TGTGCCAGCTCACCAACCGCTACTCGCACCGGGGAGCTGTTTTTT
abundance: NA; d_gene: NA; len: 13; j_gene: TRBJ1-5; v_gene: TRBV19; CDR3aa: CASSQGLGQPQHF; CDR3nt: TGTGCCAGTAGTCAGGGGTTAGGACAGCCCCAGCATTTT
abundance: few; d_gene: TRBD2; len: 15; j_gene: TRBJ2-7; v_gene: TRBV5-6; CDR3aa: CASSRLAGASYEQYF; CDR3nt: TGTGCCAGCAGCCGACTAGCGGGAGCTTCCTACGAGCAGTACTTC
abundance: NA; d_gene: TRBD2; len: 14; j_gene: TRBJ2-5; v_gene: TRBV7-3; CDR3aa: CASSSGLVSETQYF; CDR3nt: TGTGCCAGCAGTTCCGGACTAGTGTCAGAGACCCAGTACTTC
abundance: NA; d_gene: TRBD1; len: 15; j_gene: TRBJ1-5; v_gene: TRBV19; CDR3aa: CASSLYRGDNQPQHF; CDR3nt: TGTGCCAGTAGCCTTTACAGGGGGGACAATCAGCCCCAGCATTTT
abundance: NA; d_gene: NA; len: 15; j_gene: TRBJ1-3; v_gene: TRBV7-2; CDR3aa: CASSSTSLSGNTIYF; CDR3nt: TGTGCCAGCAGCTCAACGAGTCTCTCTGGAAACACCATATATTTT
abundance: NA; d_gene: TRBD2; len: 16; j_gene: TRBJ2-3; v_gene: TRBV11-2; CDR3aa: CASSLVAGGVIDTQYF; CDR3nt: TGTGCCAGCAGCTTAGTAGCGGGAGGAGTCATTGATACGCAGTATTTT
abundance: NA; d_gene: NA; len: 15; j_gene: TRBJ1-1; v_gene: TRBV21-1; CDR3aa: CASSKGTGGNTEAFF; CDR3nt: TGTGCCAGCAGCAAAGGGACAGGGGGGAACACTGAAGCTTTCTTT
abundance: NA; d_gene: NA; len: 18; j_gene: TRBJ2-1; v_gene: TRBV5-4; CDR3aa: CASSFPAASQSSYNEQFF; CDR3nt: TGTGCCAGCAGCTTTCCAGCAGCGTCCCAGAGCTCCTACAATGAGCAGTTCTTC
abundance: NA; d_gene: NA; len: 15; j_gene: TRBJ1-1; v_gene: TRBV6-5; CDR3aa: CASSAGEGLNTEAFF; CDR3nt: TGTGCCAGCAGCGCGGGGGAGGGCTTGAACACTGAAGCTTTCTTT
abundance: once; d_gene: NA; len: 15; j_gene: TRBJ1-2; v_gene: TRBV9; CDR3aa: CASSGMDSSSYGYTF; CDR3nt: TGTGCCAGCAGCGGTATGGACAGCTCTAGCTATGGCTACACCTTC
abundance: NA; d_gene: TRBD1; len: 15; j_gene: TRBJ2-5; v_gene: TRBV5-8; CDR3aa: CASSWGQGVQETQYF; CDR3nt: TGTGCCAGCAGCTGGGGACAGGGGGTCCAAGAGACCCAGTACTTC
abundance: NA; d_gene: NA; len: 12; j_gene: TRBJ2-7; v_gene: TRBV6-1; CDR3aa: CASSEFIYEQYF; CDR3nt: TGTGCCAGCAGTGAATTCATTTACGAGCAGTACTTC
abundance: few; d_gene: TRBD2; len: 16; j_gene: TRBJ2-3; v_gene: TRBV5-1; CDR3aa: CASSFLAGVVEDTQYF; CDR3nt: TGCGCCAGCAGCTTCTTAGCGGGAGTGGTGGAAGATACGCAGTATTTT
abundance: NA; d_gene: TRBD1; len: 17; j_gene: TRBJ1-1; v_gene: TRBV5-1; CDR3aa: CASSQPTDRALNTEAFF; CDR3nt: TGCGCCAGCAGCCAACCTACGGACAGGGCCCTAAACACTGAAGCTTTCTTT
abundance: once; d_gene: NA; len: 15; j_gene: TRBJ2-3; v_gene: TRBV6-5; CDR3aa: CASSYRGTYTDTQYF; CDR3nt: TGTGCCAGCAGTTATAGGGGGACCTACACAGATACGCAGTATTTT
abundance: NA; d_gene: TRBD2; len: 18; j_gene: TRBJ2-7; v_gene: TRBV7-2; CDR3aa: CASSLAVSGRASIDEQYF; CDR3nt: TGTGCCAGCAGCTTAGCGGTTAGCGGGAGGGCCAGTATCGACGAGCAGTACTTC
abundance: NA; d_gene: NA; len: 14; j_gene: TRBJ2-1; v_gene: TRBV5-1; CDR3aa: CASSTGQTTTEQFF; CDR3nt: TGCGCCAGCAGCACAGGACAGACTACAACTGAGCAGTTCTTC
abundance: NA; d_gene: NA; len: 15; j_gene: TRBJ1-1; v_gene: TRBV10-3; CDR3aa: CAISESASLNTEAFF; CDR3nt: TGTGCCATCAGTGAGTCGGCATCCTTGAACACTGAAGCTTTCTTT
abundance: NA; d_gene: NA; len: 11; j_gene: TRBJ2-7; v_gene: TRBV28; CDR3aa: CASRWEREQYF; CDR3nt: TGTGCCAGCAGGTGGGAGCGCGAGCAGTACTTC
abundance: few; d_gene: TRBD1; len: 15; j_gene: TRBJ2-5; v_gene: TRBV4-1; CDR3aa: CASTRGQMLQETQYF; CDR3nt: TGCGCCAGCACCCGGGGACAGATGCTACAAGAGACCCAGTACTTC